The 30 T cell receptor beta chains reported below all come from one sample, sequenced in a study of somatic mutations in cytotoxic T cells in rheumatoid arthritis (dated by TCRdb to about 2017). Libraries came from the immunoSEQ multiplex PCR assay. In TCRdb, the immuneACCESS table is reduced to in-frame sequences with V and J assigned. These tables do not hold every clone; where another copy was compared, an unresolved V gene accounts for under half, and the others remain unexplained. Across this sample there are around 14,000 clones, with around nine tenths seen only once. The ten most abundant clones make up 18% of the sample. Input material: CD4+ T cells sorted from blood. The source of these receptors is a man aged 65 to 85 with rheumatoid arthritis.

The genes are TRBV5-1 and TRBJ2-5; 7 nucleotides agree with TRBD2. The V and J ends lost 0 bases and 2 bases, in that order; junction bases with no gene match: 7. CDR1 SGHRS and CDR2 YFSETQ come from the germline V gene. The CDR3 loop spans 16 amino acids. DNA for the CDR3: TGCGCCAGCAGCTTGGGAGTGGGAGGGCCTCAAGAGACCCAGTACTTC. Amino acid sequence: CASSLGVGGPQETQYF.

This chain joins TRBV18 and TRBJ2-2; 8 bases fit TRBD1. CDR3 size: 15 residues. With 4 bases clipped from V and 1 base from J, the junction kept 2 bases outside the gene matches. Per the germline V gene, CDR1 is KGHSH and CDR2 is LQKENI. CDR3 in amino acids: CASSLGQGNTGELFF. CDR3 nucleotides: TGTGCCAGCTCACTTGGACAGGGGAACACCGGGGAGCTGTTTTTT.

V and J are TRBV19 and TRBJ1-1, with 10 bases matching TRBD1. Germline V lookup: CDR1 LNHDA, CDR2 SQIVND (reference sequence). This CDR3 has 15 amino acids. J lost 3 bases, V lost 4 bases, and 5 bases had no gene match. CDR3 in DNA: TGTGCCAGTAGTAAGGGACAGGGGTTGGACACTGAAGCTTTCTTT. It yields the protein CASSKGQGLDTEAFF.

The chain employs TRBV7-2 and TRBJ2-1, with 9 bases lining up with TRBD2. V lost 3 bases and J lost 7; bases outside the gene matches: 10. The CDR3 contains 16 residues. CDR1 and CDR2 (germline): SGHTA, FQGNSA. The CDR3 spells CASSFAGGAVWNEQFF. Here the CDR3 DNA reads TGTGCCAGCAGCTTTGCGGGGGGGGCCGTTTGGAATGAGCAGTTCTTC.

This chain links TRBV18 with TRBJ2-3; D gene unclear. The CDR3 length is 16 residues. V lost 1 base, J lost 0 bases, and 11 bases lay in between. Germline V gene data show CDR1 as KGHSH and CDR2 as LQKENI. CDR3 loop: CASSPLDNGSTDTQYF. The CDR3, as DNA: TGTGCCAGCTCACCACTAGATAACGGGAGCACAGATACGCAGTATTTT.

This chain joins TRBV27 and TRBJ2-2; perhaps TRBD2 as D (6 bases). Germline V gives CDR1 MNHEY, CDR2 SMNVEV (reference sequence). V dropped 2 bases and J dropped 3 bases, with 7 bases sitting between them. This CDR3 has 14 amino acids. The CDR3 DNA is TGTGCCAGCAGTTTAAGCGGGTACACCGGGGAGCTGTTTTTT. It specifies CASSLSGYTGELFF.

The chain recombines TRBV19 with TRBJ1-1, with D possibly TRBD1 on 5 matching bases. The CDR3 runs to 13 residues. CDR1 is LNHDA and CDR2 is SQIVND in the germline V gene (reference sequence). Trimming stripped 3 bases from V and 3 bases from J, with 8 bases between. This CDR3 is CASSMKGDTEAFF. For the CDR3, the DNA is TGTGCCAGTAGTATGAAAGGGGACACTGAAGCTTTCTTT. Complete variable domain (other parts from reference TRBV19 and TRBJ1-1): DGGITQSPKYLFRKEGQNVTLSCEQNLNHDAMYWYRQDPGQGLRLIYYSQIVNDFQKGDIAEGYSVSREKKESFPLTVTSAQKNPTAFYLCASSMKGDTEAFFGQGTRLTVV.

This sequence joins TRBV19 and TRBJ1-6, with 8 bases identical to TRBD1. CDR3 length equals 14 residues. V shed 5 bases, J shed 7 bases, and the junction held 4 bases outside the gene matches. Germline V CDR1 and CDR2: LNHDA, SQIVND (reference sequence). Written as DNA, the CDR3 is TGTGCCAGTAGTGCAACAGGGGGGAATTCACCCCTCCACTTT. Protein product: CASSATGGNSPLHF. Looking up the rest from reference TRBV19 and TRBJ1-6 gives the full variable domain: DGGITQSPKYLFRKEGQNVTLSCEQNLNHDAMYWYRQDPGQGLRLIYYSQIVNDFQKGDIAEGYSVSREKKESFPLTVTSAQKNPTAFYLCASSATGGNSPLHFGNGTRLTVT.

V and J are TRBV6-6 and TRBJ2-2; 11 positions match TRBD2. The J segment lost 6 bases and the V segment lost 8 bases, leaving 11 bases of the junction unmatched. CDR1 and CDR2 from the germline V gene are MNHNY and SVGAGI (reference sequence). The CDR3 spans 16 residues. The CDR3 region has the DNA TGTGCCAGCCGCCAAGAGGGACTAGCGGCGGCCGGGGAGCTGTTTTTT. It is translated as CASRQEGLAAAGELFF.

The chain uses TRBV29-1 and TRBJ1-1; D is undetermined. Germline CDR1 is SQVTM and CDR2 is ANQGSEA. V dropped 7 bases and J dropped 0 bases, with 12 bases sitting between them. The CDR3 consists of 13 residues. This chain's CDR3 is CSGTTLMNTEAFF. The CDR3 DNA follows: TGCAGCGGTACGACACTGATGAACACTGAAGCTTTCTTT.

This clone was seen a handful of times. The chain links TRBV29-1 to TRBJ2-7; D possibly corresponds to TRBD2 (5 bases). Germline CDR1 SQVTM, CDR2 ANQGSEA. V lost 4 bases to trimming and J lost 6 bases, with 10 bases between them. The CDR3 runs 11 residues. Here the CDR3 reads CSVGSTSEQYF. The CDR3 nucleotides read TGCAGCGTTGGGAGTACTAGCGAGCAGTACTTC.

The V gene is TRBV6-1, the J gene TRBJ2-7; 9 bases align to TRBD1. This CDR3 is 15 amino acids long. Trimming at V came to 5 bases and at J to 2 bases, leaving 7 bases not matched to a gene. Germline V lookup: CDR1 MNHNS, CDR2 SASEGT. CDR3 sequence: CASSRNRDRAYEQYF. The CDR3 nucleotides are TGTGCCAGCAGTCGCAACCGGGACAGGGCCTACGAGCAGTACTTC.

The chain links TRBV5-1 to TRBJ2-7; 7 bases match TRBD1. Germline V gene data show CDR1 as SGHRS and CDR2 as YFSETQ. This CDR3 region has 14 residues. J was trimmed by 2 bases and V by 4 bases; bases with no gene match: 6. CDR3 region: CASSGRDRPYEQYF. CDR3 bases: TGCGCCAGCAGCGGCCGGGACAGACCCTACGAGCAGTACTTC.

The chain uses TRBV7-6 and TRBJ1-1, with TRBD1 matching 8 bases. The trim removed 4 bases at V and 5 bases at J, leaving 9 bases unmatched. This CDR3 comprises 15 residues. CDR1 is SGHVS and CDR2 is FNYEAQ in the germline V gene. The CDR3 nucleotides are TGTGCCAGCAGCTCGACGGACAGGGTTGGGACTGAAGCTTTCTTT. Its translation: CASSSTDRVGTEAFF.

V usage is TRBV5-5 and J usage is TRBJ2-7; 7 bases are a match to TRBD1. The length of the CDR3 is 13 residues. Trimming at V came to 2 bases and at J to 3 bases, leaving 2 bases not matched to a gene. Germline assignment: CDR1 SGHKS and CDR2 YYEKEE (reference sequence). The CDR3: CASSFRQGYEQYF. CDR3 DNA: TGTGCCAGCAGCTTTAGACAGGGCTACGAGCAGTACTTC.

V usage is TRBV9 and J usage is TRBJ2-2; 9 bases map to TRBD1. Germline V gives CDR1 SGDLS, CDR2 YYNGEE. The CDR3 extends over 16 amino acids. V lost 7 bases to trimming and J lost 4 bases; unmatched junction nucleotides: 11. DNA of the CDR3: TGTGCCAGCTCCTCACGAGGGACAGGGTTCACCGGGGAGCTGTTTTTT. This codes for CASSSRGTGFTGELFF. The variable domain in full, with the rest retrieved from reference TRBV9 and TRBJ2-2, is DSGVTQTPKHLITATGQRVTLRCSPRSGDLSVYWYQQSLDQGLQFLIQYYNGEERAKGNILERFSAQQFPDLHSELNLSSLELGDSALYFCASSSRGTGFTGELFFGEGSRLTVL.

V gene TRBV2 combines with J gene TRBJ2-3; TRBD2 might be the D (5 bases). Germline V gives CDR1 SNHLY, CDR2 FYNNEI. The CDR3 runs 15 residues. V was pared by 5 bases and J by 1 base, with 13 bases between. The CDR3 DNA follows: TGTGCCAGCAGTAAGCGGACCGGCGGCACAGATACGCAGTATTTT. Its translation: CASSKRTGGTDTQYF.

The chain combines TRBV20-1 with TRBJ1-5; D call uncertain. Germline assignment: CDR1 DFQATT and CDR2 SNEGSKA (reference sequence). This CDR3 spans 11 amino acids. Between the trimmed V and J ends, which lost 3 bases and 7 bases, there was a span of 7 bases. This CDR3 is CSASPQQPQHF. CDR3 nucleotide sequence: TGCAGTGCTAGTCCACAGCAGCCCCAGCATTTT.

The chain has TRBV12-5 and TRBJ2-7; weak D call: TRBD2 (6 bases). Trimming stripped 0 bases from V and 0 bases from J, with 9 bases between. This CDR3 spans 15 amino acids. CDR1 is LGHNT and CDR2 is FRNRAP in the germline V gene. CDR3 nucleotides: TGTGCTAGTGGTTTGGTGCCCGGGAGCTCCTACGAGCAGTACTTC. Amino acids: CASGLVPGSSYEQYF.

The chain employs TRBV7-9 and TRBJ2-3; 9 nucleotides agree with TRBD2. The V gene's germline CDR1 is SEHNR and CDR2 FQNEAQ (reference sequence). The CDR3 sequence is 16 residues long. With 5 bases clipped from V and 6 bases from J, the junction kept 12 bases outside the gene matches. The CDR3 DNA follows: TGTGCCAGCAGCCCCGCTAGCGGGAAGGCGGCGGATACGCAGTATTTT. Translation: CASSPASGKAADTQYF.

The chain couples TRBV6-4 to TRBJ2-1, with a tentative D call TRBD2 (6 bases). The CDR3 sequence is 15 residues long. Trimming took 1 base from V and 1 from J, leaving 8 bases between them. The germline V gene has CDR1 MRHNA and CDR2 SNTAGT. The CDR3 region has the DNA TGTGCCAGCAGTGACTATGGAGGGTCCTACAATGAGCAGTTCTTC. Encoded protein: CASSDYGGSYNEQFF.

The V and J genes are TRBV7-9 and TRBJ2-1; D may be TRBD1 (6 bases). Germline CDR1 and CDR2: SEHNR and FQNEAQ (reference sequence). V shed 3 bases and J shed 9 bases, with 9 bases lying between them. The CDR3 covers 12 residues. CDR3 nucleotide sequence: TGTGCCAGCAGCTTGCAACAGGGTGAGCAGTTCTTC. It specifies CASSLQQGEQFF.

The gene calls are TRBV28 and TRBJ1-2; D gene ambiguous. The CDR3 is made up of 11 amino acids. Germline V gene sequence: CDR1 MDHEN, CDR2 SYDVKM. Trimming took off 5 bases at V and 8 bases at J, with 9 bases between the two ends. The CDR3 nucleotides read TGTGCCAGCAGTAGTTTCAGGGGCTACACCTTC. Residues: CASSSFRGYTF.

This clone occurred once. The chain has TRBV5-1 and TRBJ2-7, with D perhaps matching TRBD1 (6 bases). V lost 4 bases, J lost 4 bases, and 15 bases lay in between. This CDR3 has 14 residues. Looked up from germline, CDR1 is SGHRS and CDR2 is YFSETQ. CDR3 coding DNA: TGCGCCAGCAGCCTCCCGGACAGAAGTTACGAGCAGTACTTC. Translating it yields CASSLPDRSYEQYF. The whole variable domain, filled in from reference TRBV5-1 and TRBJ2-7, reads KAGVTQTPRYLIKTRGQQVTLSCSPISGHRSVSWYQQTPGQGLQFLFEYFSETQRNKGNFPGRFSGRQFSNSRSEMNVSTLELGDSALYLCASSLPDRSYEQYFGPGTRLTVT.

V is TRBV19 and J is TRBJ2-7; possible D gene TRBD1, 5 bases. Germline values: CDR1 LNHDA, CDR2 SQIVND (reference sequence). The V end lost 3 bases, the J end lost 5 bases, and 14 bases lay between the germline ends. This CDR3 is 14 amino acids long. In DNA, the CDR3 is TGTGCCAGTAGTATTCCAGGGTATCCCCACGAGCAGTACTTC. Protein sequence: CASSIPGYPHEQYF.

This clone appeared once. The rearrangement joins TRBV21-1 to TRBJ1-3. TRBV21-1 is a listed pseudogene. The CDR3 consists of 16 residues. Here the CDR3 reads CASSKDRVPSGNTIYF. CDR3 nucleotides: TGTGCCAGCAGCAAAGATCGAGTCCCCTCTGGAAACACCATATATTTT.

This clone showed up just once. The chain links TRBV19 to TRBJ1-2, with 10 bases aligning to TRBD1. This CDR3 is built from 17 residues. V shed 6 bases, J shed 0 bases, and the junction held 10 bases outside the gene matches. Germline-derived CDR1 and CDR2 are LNHDA and SQIVND (reference sequence). For the CDR3, the DNA is TGTGCCAGTAGAGACTCCGGGACAGGGGACACTAACTATGGCTACACCTTC. This sequence encodes CASRDSGTGDTNYGYTF.

The chain links TRBV28 to TRBJ2-3, with D unclear. The CDR3 loop spans 19 amino acids. V was pared by 4 bases and J by 7 bases, with 30 bases between. Germline loops: CDR1 MDHEN, CDR2 SYDVKM. CDR3 sequence (DNA): TGTGCCAGCAGTTCCCGATCCACTTTCCGCGGTATCGCCAGACATACGCAGTATTTT. This codes for CASSSRSTFRGIARHTQYF.

V and J are TRBV6-5 and TRBJ1-5; 8 bases match TRBD1. The CDR3 extends over 16 amino acids. Per the germline V gene, CDR1 is MNHEY and CDR2 is SVGAGI. Trimming cost V 1 base and J 4 bases; bases outside gene matches: 6. The CDR3 DNA is TGTGCCAGCAGTTACTTCGGGACAGGCCCAAATCAGCCCCAGCATTTT. Its translation: CASSYFGTGPNQPQHF.

This clone was detected only a few times. The gene calls are TRBV5-1 and TRBJ2-2; maybe TRBD2 (6 bases). Looked up from germline, CDR1 is SGHRS and CDR2 is YFSETQ. CDR3 length: 15 amino acids. V shed 1 base and J shed 4 bases, with 11 bases lying between them. This CDR3 is CASSLSGPGTGELFF. The CDR3 region has the DNA TGCGCCAGCAGCTTGAGCGGGCCGGGCACCGGGGAGCTGTTTTTT.